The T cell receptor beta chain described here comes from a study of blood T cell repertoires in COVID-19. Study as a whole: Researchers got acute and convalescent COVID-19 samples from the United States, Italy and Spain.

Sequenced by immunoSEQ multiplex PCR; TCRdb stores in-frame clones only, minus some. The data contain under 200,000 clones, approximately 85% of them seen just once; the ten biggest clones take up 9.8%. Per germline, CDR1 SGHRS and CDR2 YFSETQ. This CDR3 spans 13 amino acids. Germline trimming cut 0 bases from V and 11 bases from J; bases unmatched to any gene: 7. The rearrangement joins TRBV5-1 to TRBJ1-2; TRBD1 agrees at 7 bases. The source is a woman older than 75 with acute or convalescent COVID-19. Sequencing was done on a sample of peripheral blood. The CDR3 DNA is TGCGCCAGCAGCTTGGAACAGGGGAGGCTTTACACCTTC. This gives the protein CASSLEQGRLYTF.